Listed below are T cell receptor beta chains from one sample, sequenced in a study of blood T cell repertoires in COVID-19. Data came from immunoSEQ multiplex PCR; TCRdb stores just in-frame clones and leaves some out. The sample yields about 59,000 clones, roughly four fifths seen once. The specimen was peripheral blood. These receptors were collected from a woman of 80 years or more with acute or convalescent COVID-19. CDR3s include the opening cysteine and the closing phenylalanine or tryptophan. D genes are given only for firm matches. Rows give clone size only sometimes, using once, few, many, or a class for an expanded clone.

V gene	J gene	D gene	clone size	CDR3 protein	CDR3 DNA
TRBV6-5	TRBJ1-1	-	-	CASISFQAFF	TGTGCCAGCATCTCCTTCCAAGCTTTCTTT
TRBV10-3	TRBJ2-5	-	-	CATARGAQETQYF	TGTGCCACGGCCCGGGGGGCCCAAGAGACCCAGTACTTC
TRBV18	TRBJ1-4	-	-	CASSPPVEREKLFF	TGTGCCAGCTCACCCCCCGTGGAGCGTGAAAAACTGTTTTTT
TRBV7-9	TRBJ1-5	-	-	CASSSSLAGTQHF	TGTGCCAGCAGCTCATCCCTGGCGGGGACCCAGCATTTT
TRBV21-1	TRBJ1-1	-	-	CASSKAGRTEAFF	TGTGCCAGCAGCAAAGCCGGGAGGACTGAAGCTTTCTTT
TRBV13	TRBJ2-7	TRBD2	-	CASRRTSGSYEQYF	TGTGCCAGCAGACGTACTAGCGGCTCCTACGAGCAGTACTTC
TRBV3-1/TRBV3-2	TRBJ1-2	-	-	CASSIDSANYGYTF	TGTGCCAGCAGCATCGACAGCGCAAACTATGGCTACACCTTC
TRBV9	TRBJ2-7	-	-	CASNGGSSYEQYF	TGTGCCAGCAACGGCGGGTCCTCCTACGAGCAGTACTTC
TRBV4-2	TRBJ1-5	-	-	CASSQDGQGNQPQHF	TGTGCCAGCAGCCAAGACGGGCAGGGGAATCAGCCCCAGCATTTT
TRBV27	TRBJ1-6	-	-	CASKDISYNSPLHF	TGTGCCAGCAAGGACATCTCCTATAATTCACCCCTCCACTTT
TRBV6-5	TRBJ1-2	-	once	CASSYSLQTNYGYTF	TGTGCCAGCAGTTACTCTTTACAAACCAACTATGGCTACACCTTC
TRBV6-1	TRBJ2-5	TRBD2	-	CASSDPGTSGRGGETQYF	TGTGCCAGCAGTGACCCAGGGACTAGCGGGAGGGGGGGAGAGACCCAGTACTTC
TRBV30	TRBJ2-3	TRBD1	-	CAWSVFDRGRTDTQYF	TGTGCCTGGAGTGTATTCGACAGGGGTAGAACAGATACGCAGTATTTT
TRBV19	TRBJ1-1	-	-	CASNPGTNTEAFF	TGTGCCAGTAATCCAGGAACGAACACTGAAGCTTTCTTT
TRBV19	TRBJ1-2	TRBD1	-	CASRALDRGNRYGYTF	TGTGCCAGTAGGGCCCTCGACAGGGGGAACCGCTATGGCTACACCTTC
TRBV5-4	TRBJ2-1	TRBD2	-	CASSPRLLASGGYNEQFF	TGTGCCAGCAGCCCCCGACTATTAGCTAGCGGGGGCTACAATGAGCAGTTCTTC
TRBV4-3	TRBJ1-2	-	few	CASSQEGWALDYGYTF	TGCGCCAGCAGCCAAGAAGGTTGGGCTTTAGACTATGGCTACACCTTC
TRBV29-1	TRBJ2-7	-	once	CSVFRGDEQYF	TGCAGCGTTTTCAGGGGCGACGAGCAGTACTTC
TRBV6-5	TRBJ2-3	-	once	CASSYLQGTDTQYF	TGTGCCAGCAGTTACCTCCAGGGCACAGATACGCAGTATTTT
TRBV4-1	TRBJ2-7	TRBD2	-	CASSRETSGTYEQYF	TGCGCCAGCAGCCGGGAGACTAGCGGAACCTACGAGCAGTACTTC
TRBV19	TRBJ2-7	-	-	CASSISGTSSYEQYF	TGTGCCAGTAGTATTTCCGGTACGAGCTCCTACGAGCAGTACTTC
TRBV30	TRBJ2-7	TRBD2	-	CAWSNGLAGSYEQYF	TGTGCCTGGAGCAACGGACTAGCGGGCTCCTACGAGCAGTACTTC
TRBV5-4	TRBJ2-7	-	-	CASSLELSYEQYF	TGTGCCAGCAGCTTGGAACTCTCCTACGAGCAGTACTTC
TRBV7-8	TRBJ2-7	TRBD2	-	CASSNRGLAGPYEQYF	TGTGCCAGCAGTAACCGCGGTCTAGCGGGTCCCTACGAGCAGTACTTC
TRBV27	TRBJ1-5	-	once	CASSPPGPQQPQHF	TGTGCCAGCAGTCCCCCGGGTCCCCAGCAGCCCCAGCATTTT
TRBV28	TRBJ2-7	-	few	CASSPGTLPYEQYF	TGTGCCAGCAGTCCCGGGACTTTGCCCTACGAGCAGTACTTC
TRBV9	TRBJ2-3	-	-	CASGGGSSTDTQYF	TGTGCCAGCGGGGGCGGGTCCAGCACAGATACGCAGTATTTT
TRBV7-6	TRBJ1-5	-	once	CASSADSNQPQHF	TGTGCCAGCAGCGCAGATAGCAATCAGCCCCAGCATTTT
TRBV6-1	TRBJ1-5	-	-	CASSEGGSRQPQHF	TGTGCCAGCAGTGAAGGCGGGTCTCGACAGCCCCAGCATTTT
TRBV10-3	TRBJ1-4	TRBD1	-	CAISAGQGRPNEKLFF	TGTGCCATCAGTGCGGGACAGGGTCGGCCTAATGAAAAACTGTTTTTT
TRBV10-3	TRBJ1-2	-	-	CAISMDRNYGYTF	TGTGCCATCAGCATGGACAGAAACTATGGCTACACCTTC
TRBV30	TRBJ1-6	TRBD1	-	CAWSVLQGSSPLHF	TGTGCCTGGAGTGTACTACAGGGGAGTTCACCCCTCCACTTT
TRBV19	TRBJ2-1	TRBD1	-	CASSGTAYNEQFF	TGTGCCAGTAGCGGGACAGCCTACAATGAGCAGTTCTTC
TRBV4-2	TRBJ1-6	-	-	CASSQLVGGGNSPLHF	TGTGCCAGCAGCCAATTAGTGGGGGGAGGTAATTCACCCCTCCACTTT
TRBV7-2	TRBJ1-6	-	-	CASSPNLPGLNSPLHF	TGTGCCAGCAGCCCAAACCTCCCAGGACTGAATTCACCCCTCCACTTT
TRBV5-1	TRBJ2-3	TRBD2	-	CASSPGTSGNTDTQYF	TGCGCCAGCAGCCCTGGGACTAGCGGAAACACAGATACGCAGTATTTT
TRBV5-4	TRBJ2-7	-	once	CASSPVGRGTSYEQYF	TGTGCCAGCAGCCCCGTGGGAAGGGGGACCTCCTACGAGCAGTACTTC
TRBV12-3/TRBV12-4	TRBJ1-1	-	-	CASGGDLNTEAFF	TGTGCCAGCGGAGGAGACCTTAACACTGAAGCTTTCTTT
TRBV28	TRBJ2-2	-	-	CASTYTGELFF	TGTGCCAGCACCTACACCGGGGAGCTGTTTTTT
TRBV5-4	TRBJ1-5	-	-	CASSPRQPQHF	TGTGCCAGCAGCCCCCGTCAGCCCCAGCATTTT
TRBV7-2	TRBJ2-3	TRBD2	once	CASSLAGLVSDTQYF	TGTGCCAGCAGCTTAGCGGGACTAGTATCCGATACGCAGTATTTT
TRBV19	TRBJ1-3	-	-	CASSIGGTPSGNTIYF	TGTGCCAGTAGTATAGGAGGCACACCCTCTGGAAACACCATATATTTT
TRBV5-1	TRBJ2-1	TRBD1	-	CASSRQAPGGSEQFF	TGCGCCAGCAGCCGCCAAGCCCCAGGGGGCTCTGAGCAGTTCTTC
TRBV5-1	TRBJ2-1	TRBD2	-	CASSSNTVLAGVHFF	TGCGCCAGCAGCTCAAACACCGTACTAGCGGGAGTCCATTTCTTC
TRBV5-1	TRBJ1-1	-	once	CASSNGDLSTEAFF	TGCGCCAGCAGCAATGGGGACTTGAGCACTGAAGCTTTCTTT
TRBV3-1/TRBV3-2	TRBJ2-5	TRBD2	-	CASSLAGPRVGTQYF	TGTGCCAGCAGTCTAGCGGGCCCCCGCGTGGGGACCCAGTACTTC
TRBV6-6	TRBJ1-4	-	medium-sized	CASSYSPRLDEKLFF	TGTGCCAGCAGTTACTCACCCAGGCTGGATGAAAAACTGTTTTTT
TRBV6-4	TRBJ2-7	TRBD1	-	CASSDPDRAGHEQYF	TGTGCCAGCAGTGATCCGGACAGGGCTGGGCACGAGCAGTACTTC
TRBV5-1	TRBJ2-7	TRBD2	-	CASSLGTSGSSYEQYF	TGCGCCAGCAGTCTTGGGACTAGCGGGAGCTCCTACGAGCAGTACTTC
TRBV12-3/TRBV12-4	TRBJ1-6	-	-	CASSFGRPGPLHF	TGTGCCAGCAGTTTTGGTCGGCCGGGGCCCCTCCACTTT
TRBV5-1	TRBJ2-7	TRBD1	once	CASSLAGGQGVYEQYF	TGCGCCAGCAGCTTGGCCGGGGGACAGGGAGTATACGAGCAGTACTTC
TRBV29-1	TRBJ2-2	TRBD1	-	CSVAGGNTGELFF	TGCAGCGTTGCAGGGGGCAACACCGGGGAGCTGTTTTTT